Below, 32 T cell receptor beta chains from the same sample are listed, as sequenced in a study of cytomegalovirus exposure and HLA in healthy donors. Primers for the PCR totalled 60 Vbeta and 13 Jbeta. Produced via immunoSEQ multiplex PCR; TCRdb's table is partial and in-frame only. The listing contains around 77,000 clones. The sample comprised PBMCs. The receptor source for this set is a man aged 50-59 years in good health and CMV-seropositive.

J is TRBJ2-2 and V is TRBV6-6, with 7 bases fitting TRBD1. V lost 6 bases to trimming and J lost 7 bases; unmatched junction nucleotides: 14. The CDR3 loop spans 16 amino acids. Germline V gene sequence: CDR1 MNHNY, CDR2 SVGAGI (reference sequence). The CDR3: CASSVDLDRVGGELFF. The CDR3 DNA sequence: TGTGCCAGCAGCGTCGACCTTGACAGGGTCGGCGGGGAGCTGTTTTTT.

The rearrangement joins TRBV14 to TRBJ2-7; 10 positions agree with TRBD2. The length of the CDR3 is 17 residues. Germline CDR1 reads SGHDN; CDR2 reads FVKESK. J was trimmed by 5 bases and V by 0 bases; bases with no gene match: 10. The CDR3 loop reads CASSQDLSGRADHEQYF. CDR3 coding DNA: TGTGCCAGCAGCCAAGATCTAAGCGGGAGGGCCGACCACGAGCAGTACTTC.

This rearrangement joins TRBV10-3 to TRBJ2-7; TRBD1 agrees at 10 bases. The CDR3 has 15 residues. Looked up from germline, CDR1 is ENHRY and CDR2 is SYGVKD. The trim removed 0 bases at V and 5 bases at J, leaving 4 bases unmatched. The CDR3: CAISESGQGTHEQYV. CDR3 nucleotide sequence: TGTGCCATCAGTGAGTCGGGACAGGGGACCCACGAGCAGTACGTC.

CDR3: CAWSSSTGELFF. CDR3 in DNA: TGTGCCTGGAGTTCTAGCACCGGGGAGCTGTTTTTT. The chain has TRBV30 and TRBJ2-2; D gene unclear. V gave up 2 bases and J gave up 4 bases, with 5 bases separating them. The CDR3 spans 12 residues. The germline CDR1 and CDR2 sequences are GTSNPN and SVGIG (reference sequence).

The V call is TRBV7-9, the J call TRBJ1-2; 9 bases agree with TRBD1. The CDR3 contains 15 residues. Germline values: CDR1 SEHNR, CDR2 FQNEAQ (reference sequence). Losses at the gene ends were 4 bases for V and 4 bases for J; bases not matched to a gene: 7. The CDR3 loop reads CASSSMTGGSYGYTF. CDR3 nucleotide sequence: TGTGCCAGCAGCTCCATGACAGGGGGTAGCTATGGCTACACCTTC.

The chain carries TRBV20-1 and TRBJ2-3; D is undetermined. The CDR3 totals 11 residues. CDR1 and CDR2 (germline): DFQATT, SNEGSKA (reference sequence). V lost 4 bases to trimming and J lost 6 bases, with 8 bases between them. CDR3 bases: TGCAGTGCTACATCCTACGATACGCAGTATTTT. This sequence encodes CSATSYDTQYF.

The chain recombines TRBV18 with TRBJ1-2, with 7 bases matching TRBD1. The CDR3 runs to 13 residues. The V gene's germline CDR1 is KGHSH and CDR2 LQKENI. V was clipped by 1 base and J by 4 bases; unmatched bases: 0. As DNA, the CDR3 is TGTGCCAGCTCACCACAGGGGGCCTATGGCTACACCTTC. Its protein is CASSPQGAYGYTF.

The J gene is TRBJ1-1, the V gene TRBV19; 7 positions match TRBD1. The CDR3 contains 14 residues. Germline CDR1 and CDR2: LNHDA and SQIVND (reference sequence). The V segment lost 5 bases and the J segment 13 bases; nucleotides outside the gene matches: 16. The CDR3 loop reads CASSFIGQARKIFF. CDR3 DNA: TGTGCCAGTAGTTTCATTGGACAGGCGAGGAAGATTTTCTTT.

The V call is TRBV6-1, the J call TRBJ1-2; 10 nucleotides align to TRBD1. Germline CDR1 MNHNS, CDR2 SASEGT. The CDR3 is 15 residues long. Losses at the gene ends were 5 bases for V and 2 bases for J; bases not matched to a gene: 5. In nucleotides, the CDR3 is TGTGCCAGCAGTCCAGGACAGGGGGAAAACTATGGCTACACCTTC. This translates into CASSPGQGENYGYTF.

CDR3 bases: TGTGCCAGCAGCTTAGTTGGTCCAGTGTCTAACTATGGCTACACCTTC. Its protein is CASSLVGPVSNYGYTF. The chain combines TRBV7-9 with TRBJ1-2; D gene uncertain. The CDR3 loop spans 16 amino acids. Trimming took off 1 base at V and 0 bases at J, with 12 bases between the two ends. The germline CDR1 and CDR2 sequences are SEHNR and FQNEAQ (reference sequence).

The chain links TRBV23-1 to TRBJ2-7, with 8 bases lining up with TRBD1. TRBV23-1 is flagged as an ORF with uncertain function. V was clipped by 4 bases and J by 3 bases; unmatched bases: 14. The CDR3 spans 17 residues. Written as DNA, the CDR3 is TGCGCCAGCAGTCCCCTGGACAGGGAAGTTAGCTACTACGAGCAGTACTTC. Its protein is CASSPLDREVSYYEQYF.

This chain links TRBV6-5 with TRBJ2-1; 10 nucleotides match TRBD2. CDR1 is MNHEY, CDR2 SVGAGI, per germline. This CDR3 contains 13 residues. V shed 7 bases, J shed 7 bases, and the junction held 4 bases outside the gene matches. CDR3 DNA sequence: TGTGCCAGCAAGGCTAGCGGGAGTAATGAGCAGTTCTTC. Protein: CASKASGSNEQFF.

This chain links TRBV30 with TRBJ2-7, with 7 bases matching TRBD1. In germline, CDR1 is GTSNPN, CDR2 SVGIG (reference sequence). This CDR3 is 12 amino acids long. The ends lost 2 bases at V and 5 bases at J; junction bases unmatched: 3. CDR3 DNA sequence: TGTGCCTGGAGTTTGACAGGGAACGAGCAGTACGTC. Protein product: CAWSLTGNEQYV.

The chain employs TRBV2 and TRBJ2-2, with D uncertain. V was shortened by 3 bases and J by 4 bases, with 3 bases between the two germline ends. CDR3 length: 12 amino acids. Germline CDR1 SNHLY, CDR2 FYNNEI. CDR3 DNA sequence: TGTGCCAGCAGTGACAGCACCGGGGAGCTGTTTTTT. It yields the protein CASSDSTGELFF.

The gene calls are TRBV18 and TRBJ2-7; 8 nucleotides align to TRBD1. Germline trimming cut 4 bases from V and 4 bases from J; bases unmatched to any gene: 6. CDR3 size: 14 residues. Germline CDR1 KGHSH, CDR2 LQKENI. The CDR3 DNA follows: TGTGCCAGCTCACGGACAGGGATTGAGTACGAGCAGTACTTC. It is translated as CASSRTGIEYEQYF. The whole variable domain, filled in from reference TRBV18 and TRBJ2-7, reads NAGVMQNPRHLVRRRGQEARLRCSPMKGHSHVYWYRQLPEEGLKFMVYLQKENIIDESGMPKERFSAEFPKEGPSILRIQQVVRGDSAAYFCASSRTGIEYEQYFGPGTRLTVT.

This rearrangement joins TRBV15 to TRBJ2-2; D is unresolved. Germline lookup yields CDR1 LNHNV and CDR2 YYDKDF (reference sequence). This CDR3 is 16 amino acids long. V shed 0 bases and J shed 0 bases, with 8 bases lying between them. CDR3 sequence: CATSRDLGTNTGELFF. The CDR3 DNA follows: TGTGCCACCAGCAGAGATCTAGGCACGAACACCGGGGAGCTGTTTTTT.

The chain couples TRBV9 to TRBJ1-2; D is uncertain. V shed 2 bases and J shed 2 bases, with 13 bases lying between them. CDR1 and CDR2 (germline): SGDLS, YYNGEE. The CDR3 has 15 residues. CDR3 DNA sequence: TGTGCCAGCAGCGTGGATCGAGGGATCAACTATGGCTACACCTTC. Its protein is CASSVDRGINYGYTF.

The chain couples TRBV28 to TRBJ2-1, with 9 bases lining up with TRBD1. Per germline, CDR1 MDHEN and CDR2 SYDVKM. The CDR3 loop spans 14 amino acids. J gave up 7 bases and V 8 bases, and 9 bases lay outside the gene matches. The CDR3 DNA follows: TGTGCCAGCGCCCGGGACAGGGTTGTGAATGAGCAGTTCTTC. Its translation: CASARDRVVNEQFF.

This rearrangement joins TRBV5-1 to TRBJ2-1; D is undetermined. Germline CDR1 reads SGHRS; CDR2 reads YFSETQ. This CDR3 comprises 13 residues. The V end lost 1 base, the J end lost 8 bases, and 10 bases lay between the germline ends. The CDR3 region is CASSLYIADEQFF. CDR3 in DNA: TGCGCCAGCAGCTTGTACATAGCTGATGAGCAGTTCTTC.

The genes are TRBV29-1 and TRBJ1-1, with TRBD1 matching over 7 bases. Trimming took 4 bases from V and 4 from J; bases not matched to a gene: 6. This CDR3 comprises 13 residues. Germline V lookup: CDR1 SQVTM, CDR2 ANQGSEA. As DNA, the CDR3 is TGCAGCGTTGGAACAGGGGTAGTCACTGAAGCTTTCTTT. Protein sequence: CSVGTGVVTEAFF.

The chain uses TRBV10-2 and TRBJ2-7; possible D gene TRBD1, 5 bases. V was pared by 4 bases and J by 6 bases, with 16 bases between. The CDR3 spans 14 residues. Germline CDR1 is WSHSY and CDR2 is SAAADI. The CDR3 coding sequence is TGCGCCAGCAGTGCCTATTTAGGGGTTACCGAGCAGTACGTC. Amino acids: CASSAYLGVTEQYV.

V gene TRBV15 combines with J gene TRBJ2-5, with a possible D match to TRBD1 (5 bases). V lost 5 bases, J lost 2 bases, and 18 bases lay in between. The CDR3 contains 16 residues. From germline, CDR1 is LNHNV and CDR2 YYDKDF (reference sequence). The CDR3: CATSAEPAQGQETQYF. Here the CDR3 DNA reads TGTGCCACCAGCGCGGAACCGGCTCAGGGACAAGAGACCCAGTACTTC.

The rearrangement uses TRBV2 and TRBJ2-2; 8 bases line up with TRBD1. The V and J ends lost 5 bases and 4 bases, in that order; junction bases with no gene match: 6. The CDR3 sequence is 15 residues long. Germline V gene sequence: CDR1 SNHLY, CDR2 FYNNEI. CDR3 sequence (DNA): TGTGCCAGCAGTTTTACTGACAGGGGCACCGGGGAGCTGTTTTTT. Its protein product is CASSFTDRGTGELFF.

This chain joins TRBV2 and TRBJ1-1; 8 nucleotides line up with TRBD1. The CDR3 is 14 amino acids. CDR1 and CDR2 from the germline V gene are SNHLY and FYNNEI. V shed 9 bases and J 5 bases; nucleotides not matched to a gene: 11. Here the CDR3 reads CARRGTQGETEAFF. The CDR3 nucleotides read TGTGCCAGAAGGGGGACACAGGGGGAAACTGAAGCTTTCTTT.

The chain links TRBV4-2 to TRBJ2-5, with 13 bases lining up with TRBD2. Germline CDR1 is LGHNA and CDR2 is YNFKEQ. This CDR3 has 18 amino acids. The V gene end was trimmed by 0 bases and the J gene end by 5 bases; junction bases not matched to a gene: 9. The CDR3 coding sequence is TGTGCCAGCAGCCAAGACCTGACTAGCGGGAGGCCATGGGAGACCCAGTACTTC. Amino acid sequence: CASSQDLTSGRPWETQYF.

As concerns this clone: Additional DNA sequences in this sample encode the identical CDR3. The rearrangement joins TRBV19 to TRBJ2-3; 7 nucleotides line up with TRBD2. Trimming cost V 11 bases and J 0 bases; bases outside gene matches: 20. Germline CDR1 is LNHDA and CDR2 is SQIVND (reference sequence). The CDR3 length is 18 residues. The DNA for the CDR3 is TGTGCCGTCAGAAAGTTGGAGGGTCTAGCGGTTAGCACAGATACGCAGTATTTT. Amino acids: CAVRKLEGLAVSTDTQYF.

V is TRBV11-3 and J is TRBJ2-1, with 9 positions matching TRBD2. From germline, CDR1 is SGHNT and CDR2 YENEEA. The CDR3 consists of 15 residues. V lost 1 base and J lost 8; bases outside the gene matches: 6. CDR3 DNA: TGTGCCAGCAGCTTAGTCTCTGCTAGCGGGGATGAGCAGTTCTTC. Protein product: CASSLVSASGDEQFF.

This chain uses TRBV6-5 with TRBJ1-2; no definite D call. The CDR3 runs to 12 residues. Trimming removed 5 bases at V and 10 bases at J, with 14 bases between. Germline-derived CDR1 and CDR2 are MNHEY and SVGAGI. The CDR3 loop reads CASSRYGSLYTF. CDR3 DNA: TGTGCCAGCAGTCGATACGGGTCTCTCTACACCTTC.

This chain joins TRBV4-3 and TRBJ2-1, with 14 bases fitting TRBD2. Trimming took 0 bases from V and 7 from J; bases not matched to a gene: 8. CDR1 is LGHNA, CDR2 YSLEER, per germline. CDR3 size: 18 residues. Written as DNA, the CDR3 is TGCGCCAGCAGCCAAGATCCGACTAGCGGGGGGGCGTGGAATGAGCAGTTCTTC. Translated: CASSQDPTSGGAWNEQFF.

The rearrangement uses TRBV5-1 and TRBJ2-2, with 8 nucleotides matching TRBD1. In germline, CDR1 is SGHRS, CDR2 YFSETQ. Trimming took 3 bases from V and 7 from J; bases not matched to a gene: 8. The CDR3 runs 15 residues. The CDR3 DNA reads as TGCGCCAGCAGCTCTACAGGGGGAAGTAACGGGGAGCTGTTTTTT. This encodes CASSSTGGSNGELFF.

This chain links TRBV28 with TRBJ1-1, with a possible D match to TRBD1 (6 bases). Trimming removed 2 bases at V and 0 bases at J, with 10 bases between. CDR1 is MDHEN and CDR2 is SYDVKM in the germline V gene. CDR3 length equals 15 residues. The CDR3 sequence: CASSLGGSMNTEAFF. CDR3 coding DNA: TGTGCCAGCAGTTTAGGGGGCTCTATGAACACTGAAGCTTTCTTT.

The chain carries TRBV9 and TRBJ1-6; D might be TRBD1 (6 bases). The CDR3 runs 16 residues. Germline V gene data show CDR1 as SGDLS and CDR2 as YYNGEE. With 4 bases removed from V and 6 bases from J, the gap between germline ends came to 17 bases. This CDR3 is CASSLTRTAVNSPLHF. For the CDR3, the DNA is TGTGCCAGCAGCCTTACCCGGACAGCAGTTAATTCACCCCTCCACTTT.